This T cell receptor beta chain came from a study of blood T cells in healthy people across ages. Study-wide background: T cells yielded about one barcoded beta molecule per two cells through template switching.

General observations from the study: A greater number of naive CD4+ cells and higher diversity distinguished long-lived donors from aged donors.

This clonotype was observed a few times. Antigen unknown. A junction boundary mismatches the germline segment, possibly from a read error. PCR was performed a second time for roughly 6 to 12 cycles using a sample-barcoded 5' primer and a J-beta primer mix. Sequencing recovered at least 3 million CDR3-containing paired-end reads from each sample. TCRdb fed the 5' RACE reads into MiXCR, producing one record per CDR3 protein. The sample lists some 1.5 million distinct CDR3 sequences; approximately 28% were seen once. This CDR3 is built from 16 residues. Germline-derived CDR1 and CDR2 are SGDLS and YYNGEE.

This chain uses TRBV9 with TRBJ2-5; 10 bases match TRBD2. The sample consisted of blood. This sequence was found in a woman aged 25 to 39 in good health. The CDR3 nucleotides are TGTGCCAGCAGCGTTCTAGCGGGGGTGGGGGCGGAGACCCGGTACTTC. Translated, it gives CASSVLAGVGAETRYF.